The sequence of this T cell receptor (beta chain) was determined in a study of T cell responses to AZD1222 COVID-19 vaccine. Notes on the study in general: Sampled repertoires all dated from after the peak T cell response.

Turning to this clone: The antigen is unknown.

Sequencing was performed with immunoSEQ multiplex PCR; in TCRdb, only in-frame clones are kept and a portion is missing. Here the sample spans 200,000 or so clones, almost 95% being singletons. The source of this sequence is an adult in good health. This sample comprised peripheral blood, obtained on day 0 of AZD1222 vaccination.

CDR3 bases: TGTGCCAGCTCACCCAGGGACAGGGCTGGCTACACCTTC. Its protein product is CASSPRDRAGYTF. V is TRBV18 and J is TRBJ1-2; TRBD1 agrees at 9 bases. CDR3 length equals 13 residues. V shed 3 bases, J shed 7 bases, and the junction held 3 bases outside the gene matches. Germline V gene sequence: CDR1 KGHSH, CDR2 LQKENI.